These 27 T cell receptor beta chains were sequenced from one sample in a study of OX40 agonist ivuxolimab in advanced cancers. Libraries were prepared by immunoSEQ multiplex PCR; TCRdb keeps only in-frame clonotypes and omits some of them. The sample carries tens of thousands of clones, 65% to 85% recorded once. The material was CD4+ or CD8+ T cells sorted from blood, obtained in a trial of the OX40 agonist ivuxolimab. Receptors originate from an adult with an advanced solid tumor such as melanoma, head and neck, liver or kidney cancer.

The chain carries TRBV19 and TRBJ2-7, with D perhaps TRBD1 (6 bases). V lost 1 base, J lost 5 bases, and 9 bases lay in between. The CDR3 sequence is 13 residues long. From germline, CDR1 is LNHDA and CDR2 SQIVND (reference sequence). The CDR3 sequence is CASSIGQGNEQYF. CDR3 DNA: TGTGCCAGTAGTATAGGGCAGGGGAACGAGCAGTACTTC.

This clone has only one observation. This chain uses TRBV7-2 with TRBJ2-7; the D gene is possibly TRBD2 (6 bases). Trimming shortened V by 5 bases and J by 6 bases, and 17 bases separated the two germline ends. Germline loops: CDR1 SGHTA, CDR2 FQGNSA. This CDR3 is 14 amino acids long. Written as DNA, the CDR3 is TGTGCCAGCAGCCGCCGGGACTTCCCTCTCGAGCAGTACTTC. Amino acids: CASSRRDFPLEQYF.

The V and J genes are TRBV18 and TRBJ2-7; D remains ambiguous. CDR1 and CDR2 (germline): KGHSH, LQKENI. V lost 1 base and J lost 6, with 13 bases in between. CDR3 size: 14 residues. The CDR3 sequence: CASSPHQPPGEQYF. CDR3 DNA: TGTGCCAGCTCACCACATCAGCCACCGGGCGAGCAGTACTTC. Using reference TRBV18 and TRBJ2-7 for the parts outside the CDR3, the full variable domain is NAGVMQNPRHLVRRRGQEARLRCSPMKGHSHVYWYRQLPEEGLKFMVYLQKENIIDESGMPKERFSAEFPKEGPSILRIQQVVRGDSAAYFCASSPHQPPGEQYFGPGTRLTVT.

A few counts support this clone. V and J are TRBV30 and TRBJ1-3; D is uncertain. The CDR3 contains 13 residues. The V end lost 1 base, the J end lost 3 bases, and 7 bases lay between the germline ends. Germline CDR1 and CDR2: GTSNPN and SVGIG (reference sequence). CDR3 sequence (DNA): TGTGCCTGGAGTGCGTGGGGTGGAAACACCATATATTTT. As protein: CAWSAWGGNTIYF.

The rearrangement joins TRBV2 to TRBJ2-1; D gene unclear. The CDR3 length is 13 residues. Germline V lookup: CDR1 SNHLY, CDR2 FYNNEI. V lost 4 bases, J lost 12 bases, and 16 bases lay in between. In nucleotides, the CDR3 is TGTGCCAGCAGTGCAGTTAGTTCCTCATTGCAGTTCTTC. Residues: CASSAVSSSLQFF.

The rearrangement joins TRBV15 to TRBJ1-5; weak D call: TRBD1 (5 bases). This CDR3 has 13 amino acids. Trimming pared 5 bases from V and 3 bases from J, leaving 8 bases between. Looked up from germline, CDR1 is LNHNV and CDR2 is YYDKDF (reference sequence). CDR3 residues: CATSDSLNQPQHF. The CDR3 region has the DNA TGTGCCACCAGCGACAGTCTCAATCAGCCCCAGCATTTT.

The chain recombines TRBV12-5 with TRBJ2-5; a weak D match, TRBD2 (7 bases). This CDR3 comprises 19 residues. CDR1 and CDR2 from the germline V gene are LGHNT and FRNRAP. Trimming removed 0 bases at V and 5 bases at J, with 25 bases between. CDR3 amino acids: CASGLVQPLAEGGRETQYF. CDR3 DNA sequence: TGTGCTAGTGGTTTGGTCCAACCACTAGCTGAGGGGGGGAGGGAGACCCAGTACTTC.

On this clone itself: One end of the junction is discordant with germline, which a read error may explain. V usage is TRBV14 and J usage is TRBJ2-3, with 7 positions matching TRBD2. Germline V gene sequence: CDR1 SGHDN, CDR2 FVKESK. The CDR3 covers 16 residues. The CDR3 sequence is CASSQRISGGTDTQYF. In DNA form, the CDR3 reads TGTGCCAGCAGCCAACGTATCTCGGGAGGCACCGATACGCAGTATTTT.

The V and J genes are TRBV5-4 and TRBJ2-7; 8 bases agree with TRBD2. With V trimmed by 4 bases and J by 2 bases, 20 bases remained unmatched. The CDR3 is made up of 19 amino acids. Per germline, CDR1 SGHNT and CDR2 YYREEE (reference sequence). The CDR3 bases are TGTGCCAGCAGCCGCTATCGGGCTAGCGGGCCCAAGGAGGCCTACGAGCAGTACTTC. It translates to CASSRYRASGPKEAYEQYF. The whole variable domain, remainder taken from reference TRBV5-4 and TRBJ2-7, is ETGVTQSPTHLIKTRGQQVTLRCSSQSGHNTVSWYQQALGQGPQFIFQYYREEENGRGNFPPRFSGLQFPNYSSELNVNALELDDSALYLCASSRYRASGPKEAYEQYFGPGTRLTVT.

The chain couples TRBV4-1 to TRBJ1-5, with D uncertain. Trimming stripped 1 base from V and 1 base from J, with 8 bases between. CDR1 is MGHRA, CDR2 YSYEKL, per germline. The CDR3 is made up of 15 amino acids. In DNA, the CDR3 is TGCGCCAGCAGCCAAGGGCCGTGGAGCAATCAGCCCCAGCATTTT. This translates into CASSQGPWSNQPQHF.

The chain carries TRBV7-2 and TRBJ2-2, with D possibly TRBD2 on 5 matching bases. Trimming removed 6 bases from V and 0 bases from J, with 14 bases in between. This CDR3 has 16 amino acids. Per germline, CDR1 SGHTA and CDR2 FQGNSA. The DNA of the CDR3 is TGTGCCAGCAGAATTAGACTTAGCGCGAACACCGGGGAGCTGTTTTTT. It translates to CASRIRLSANTGELFF.

V usage is TRBV15 and J usage is TRBJ1-3; D is possibly TRBD1 (5 bases). This CDR3 spans 17 amino acids. V was trimmed by 4 bases and J by 0 bases, leaving 16 bases between them. From germline, CDR1 is LNHNV and CDR2 YYDKDF (reference sequence). CDR3 coding DNA: TGTGCCACCAGCAACGGGGGAGGGCCCCTCTCTGGAAACACCATATATTTT. Translation: CATSNGGGPLSGNTIYF.

This clone has just a few counts. The V and J genes are TRBV30 and TRBJ1-5; D not certain. With 0 bases removed from V and 1 base from J, the gap between germline ends came to 4 bases. This CDR3 is built from 13 residues. Germline lookup yields CDR1 GTSNPN and CDR2 SVGIG (reference sequence). This CDR3 is CAWSVGSNQPQHF. CDR3 nucleotide sequence: TGTGCCTGGAGTGTGGGCAGCAATCAGCCCCAGCATTTT. The full variable domain, its missing parts supplied by reference TRBV30 and TRBJ1-5, is SQTIHQWPATLVQPVGSPLSLECTVEGTSNPNLYWYRQAAGRGLQLLFYSVGIGQISSEVPQNLSASRPQDRQFILSSKKLLLSDSGFYLCAWSVGSNQPQHFGDGTRLSIL.

The chain carries TRBV29-1 and TRBJ2-3; 12 bases agree with TRBD2. Germline V CDR1 and CDR2: SQVTM, ANQGSEA. This CDR3 spans 13 amino acids. V shed 4 bases and J 4 bases; nucleotides not matched to a gene: 0. CDR3 amino acids: CSVASGRADTQYF. CDR3 DNA: TGCAGCGTTGCTAGCGGGAGGGCAGATACGCAGTATTTT.

The V call is TRBV5-1, the J call TRBJ1-2; D is unresolved. V lost 0 bases to trimming and J lost 2 bases, with 8 bases between them. The CDR3 has 14 amino acids. The germline V gene encodes CDR1 SGHRS and CDR2 YFSETQ. CDR3 DNA sequence: TGCGCCAGCAGCTTGGAAGGCCAAAACTATGGCTACACCTTC. Encoded protein: CASSLEGQNYGYTF.

This chain joins TRBV7-2 and TRBJ2-3, with 13 nucleotides matching TRBD2. The CDR3 is 16 amino acids. The germline gives CDR1 SGHTA, CDR2 FQGNSA. V shed 3 bases and J 2 bases; nucleotides not matched to a gene: 2. CDR3 sequence reads: CASSFGTSGATDTQYF. In DNA form, the CDR3 reads TGTGCCAGCAGCTTTGGGACTAGCGGGGCCACAGATACGCAGTATTTT.

The sample holds one count of this clone. The chain couples TRBV5-5 to TRBJ1-1; D may be TRBD1 (5 bases). CDR3 length: 15 residues. Germline CDR1 and CDR2: SGHKS and YYEKEE (reference sequence). Trimming cost V 4 bases and J 3 bases, with 16 bases left between them. This CDR3 is CASSPDLWGDTEAFF. The CDR3 DNA sequence: TGTGCCAGCAGCCCGGACCTTTGGGGGGACACTGAAGCTTTCTTT.

The chain carries TRBV9 and TRBJ1-1, with D tentatively TRBD1 (5 bases). Germline CDR1 reads SGDLS; CDR2 reads YYNGEE. The CDR3 sequence is 17 residues long. V was clipped by 3 bases and J by 3 bases, with 21 bases between them. The CDR3 nucleotides are TGTGCCAGCAGCGGAGGGGCTGGCCCAAGGTCTTACACTGAAGCTTTCTTT. Translating it yields CASSGGAGPRSYTEAFF.

CDR3 region: CASSSGPSYEQYF. The CDR3, as DNA: TGTGCCAGCTCTAGCGGTCCTTCCTACGAGCAGTACTTC. The rearrangement links TRBV10-3 to TRBJ2-7, with TRBD2 matching over 7 bases. Germline CDR1 reads ENHRY; CDR2 reads SYGVKD. The CDR3 loop spans 13 amino acids. Trimming cost V 10 bases and J 1 base; bases outside gene matches: 7.

The chain carries TRBV7-8 and TRBJ2-7; D may be TRBD1 or TRBD2 (6 bases each). V gave up 5 bases and J gave up 2 bases, with 16 bases separating them. Germline V gene sequence: CDR1 SGHVS, CDR2 FQNEAQ. This CDR3 has 15 amino acids. For the CDR3, the DNA is TGTGCCAGCAGCCTCCGACGGGGGCCCACCTACGAGCAGTACTTC. Protein product: CASSLRRGPTYEQYF.

The V and J genes are TRBV5-1 and TRBJ2-5; TRBD1 agrees at 7 bases. The J call could be wrong; TRBJ2-7 is a better fit for the DNA end. Germline V gene lookup returns CDR1 SGHRS and CDR2 YFSETQ. This CDR3 spans 13 amino acids. The CDR3 loop is CASRATGVYEQYF. The CDR3 nucleotides read TGCGCCAGCAGAGCAACAGGGGTCTACGAGCAGTACTTC.

This rearrangement joins TRBV2 to TRBJ1-2; 11 nucleotides match TRBD1. Germline values: CDR1 SNHLY, CDR2 FYNNEI. J gave up 4 bases and V 6 bases, and 4 bases lay outside the gene matches. The CDR3 totals 14 residues. In DNA form, the CDR3 reads TGTGCCAGCAGGGGGACAGGGGGACTCTATGGCTACACCTTC. This encodes CASRGTGGLYGYTF.

V is TRBV5-5 and J is TRBJ2-7; 9 bases are shared with TRBD2. The CDR3 consists of 15 residues. Germline CDR1 and CDR2: SGHKS and YYEKEE (reference sequence). Losses at the gene ends were 1 base for V and 3 bases for J; bases not matched to a gene: 5. DNA for the CDR3: TGTGCCAGCAGCTTGCTGTCTAGCGGGAACTACGAGCAGTACTTC. This translates into CASSLLSSGNYEQYF.

On this clone: At one end, the junction sequence differs from germline, possibly due to a read error. At the DNA level, this CDR3 is encoded by other sequences in the same sample as well. V is TRBV5-6 and J is TRBJ2-1, with D possibly TRBD2 on 5 matching bases. This CDR3 is built from 15 residues. The germline CDR1 and CDR2 sequences are SGHDT and YYEEEE. The CDR3 DNA reads TGCGCCAGCAGCTTGGATATAGGGAGCCACAATGAGCAGTTCTTC. Residues: CASSLDIGSHNEQFF.

This clone was counted a few times. Other DNA sequences in this sample translate to the same CDR3. The V and J genes are TRBV13 and TRBJ1-6; tentatively, D is TRBD1 (5 bases). Germline CDR1 is PRHDT and CDR2 is FYEKMQ (reference sequence). The CDR3 spans 15 residues. With 5 bases removed from V and 4 bases from J, the gap between germline ends came to 12 bases. The CDR3 coding sequence is TGTGCCAGCAGCCCCCCGGGACTGTATAATTCACCCCTCCACTTT. It specifies CASSPPGLYNSPLHF.

The rearrangement joins TRBV30 to TRBJ2-7; no reliable D call. Germline V gives CDR1 GTSNPN, CDR2 SVGIG (reference sequence). Deletions cut 2 bases from V and 5 bases from J, with 16 bases between. This CDR3 is 14 amino acids long. The chain's CDR3 is CAWSLGLHRDEQYF. CDR3 sequence (DNA): TGTGCCTGGAGTTTAGGGCTCCATAGAGACGAGCAGTACTTC.

V gene TRBV19 combines with J gene TRBJ1-5; tentatively, D is TRBD1 (5 bases). Germline-derived CDR1 and CDR2 are LNHDA and SQIVND (reference sequence). CDR3 length: 15 residues. The V and J ends lost 2 bases and 6 bases respectively, with 14 bases between them. In nucleotides, the CDR3 is TGTGCCAGTAGTATAAAAAGGACATTCAGTCAGCCCCAGCATTTT. Translating gives CASSIKRTFSQPQHF.